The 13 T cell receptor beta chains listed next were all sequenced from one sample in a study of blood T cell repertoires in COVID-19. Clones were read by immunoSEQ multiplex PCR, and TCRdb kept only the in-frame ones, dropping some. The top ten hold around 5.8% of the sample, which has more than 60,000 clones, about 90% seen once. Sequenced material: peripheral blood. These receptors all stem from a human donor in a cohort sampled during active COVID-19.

DNA of the CDR3: TGTGCCAGCAGTTTGTGGGAGGCCTGGGGCTACACCTTC. Its translation: CASSLWEAWGYTF. The chain uses TRBV6-6 and TRBJ1-2; D is undetermined. The germline V gene has CDR1 MNHNY and CDR2 SVGAGI (reference sequence). CDR3 length: 13 amino acids. Deletions cut 4 bases from V and 8 bases from J, with 14 bases between.

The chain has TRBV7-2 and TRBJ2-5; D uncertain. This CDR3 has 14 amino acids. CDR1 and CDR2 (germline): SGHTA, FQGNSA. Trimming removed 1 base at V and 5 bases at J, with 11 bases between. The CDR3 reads CASSLDFSSETQYF. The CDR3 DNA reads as TGTGCCAGCAGCTTAGATTTTAGTTCGGAGACCCAGTACTTC. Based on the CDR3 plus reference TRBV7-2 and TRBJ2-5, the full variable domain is GAGVSQSPSNKVTEKGKDVELRCDPISGHTALYWYRQSLGQGLEFLIYFQGNSAPDKSGLPSDRFSAERTGGSVSTLTIQRTQQEDSAVYLCASSLDFSSETQYFGPGTRLLVL.

The CDR3 is CASSVSGGAPDTQYF. The DNA for the CDR3 is TGTGCCAGCAGCGTTAGCGGGGGGGCCCCAGATACGCAGTATTTT. The rearrangement uses TRBV11-2 and TRBJ2-3; 11 bases agree with TRBD2. V was pared by 5 bases and J by 4 bases, with 5 bases of the junction left unmatched. Germline CDR1 reads SGHAT; CDR2 reads FQNNGV. This CDR3 is 15 amino acids long.

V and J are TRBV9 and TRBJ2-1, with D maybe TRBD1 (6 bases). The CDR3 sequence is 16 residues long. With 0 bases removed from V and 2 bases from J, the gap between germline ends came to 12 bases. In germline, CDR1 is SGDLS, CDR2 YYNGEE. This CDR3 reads CASSVVPQGTYNEQFF. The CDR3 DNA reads TGTGCCAGCAGCGTAGTCCCCCAGGGGACCTACAATGAGCAGTTCTTC.

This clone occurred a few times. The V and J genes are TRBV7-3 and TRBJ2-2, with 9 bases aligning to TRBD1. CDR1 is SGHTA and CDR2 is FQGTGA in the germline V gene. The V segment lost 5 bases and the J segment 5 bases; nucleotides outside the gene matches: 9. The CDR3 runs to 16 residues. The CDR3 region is CASSPPGDRATGELFF. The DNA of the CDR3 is TGTGCCAGCAGCCCACCCGGGGACAGGGCTACCGGGGAGCTGTTTTTT.

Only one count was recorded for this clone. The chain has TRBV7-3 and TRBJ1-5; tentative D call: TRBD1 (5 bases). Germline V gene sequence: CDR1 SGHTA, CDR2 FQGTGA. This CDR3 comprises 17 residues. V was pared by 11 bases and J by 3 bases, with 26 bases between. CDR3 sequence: CADRGSVPFWVNQPQHF. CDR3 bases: TGTGCCGATCGGGGGAGTGTTCCGTTTTGGGTCAATCAGCCCCAGCATTTT. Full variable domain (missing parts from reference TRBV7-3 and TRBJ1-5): GAGVSQTPSNKVTEKGKYVELRCDPISGHTALYWYRQSLGQGPEFLIYFQGTGAADDSGLPNDRFFAVRPEGSVSTLKIQRTERGDSAVYLCADRGSVPFWVNQPQHFGDGTRLSIL.

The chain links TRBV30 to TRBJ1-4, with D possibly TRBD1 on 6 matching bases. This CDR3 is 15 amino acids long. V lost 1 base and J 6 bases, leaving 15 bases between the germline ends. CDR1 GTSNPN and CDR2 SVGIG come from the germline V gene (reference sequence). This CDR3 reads CAWSDQQGVDEKLFF. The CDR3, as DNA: TGTGCCTGGAGTGATCAACAGGGAGTTGATGAAAAACTGTTTTTT.

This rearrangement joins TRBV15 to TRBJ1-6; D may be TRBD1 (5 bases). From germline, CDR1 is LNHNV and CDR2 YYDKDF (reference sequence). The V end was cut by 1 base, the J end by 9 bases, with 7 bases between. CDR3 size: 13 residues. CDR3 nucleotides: TGTGCCACCAGCAGAGTGGGGGGTTCACCCCTCCACTTT. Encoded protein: CATSRVGGSPLHF.

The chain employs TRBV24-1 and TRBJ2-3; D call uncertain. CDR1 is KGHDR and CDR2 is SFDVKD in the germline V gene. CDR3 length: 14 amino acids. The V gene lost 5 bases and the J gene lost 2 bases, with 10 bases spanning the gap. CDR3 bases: TGTGCCACCAGTGCAGGTTGGAACACAGATACGCAGTATTTT. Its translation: CATSAGWNTDTQYF.

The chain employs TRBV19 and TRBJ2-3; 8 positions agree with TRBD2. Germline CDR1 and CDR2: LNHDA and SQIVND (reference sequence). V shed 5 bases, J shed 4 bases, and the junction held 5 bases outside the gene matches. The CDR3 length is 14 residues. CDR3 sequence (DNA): TGTGCCAGTAGTCCCCGACTAGCGCCAGATACGCAGTATTTT. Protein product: CASSPRLAPDTQYF.

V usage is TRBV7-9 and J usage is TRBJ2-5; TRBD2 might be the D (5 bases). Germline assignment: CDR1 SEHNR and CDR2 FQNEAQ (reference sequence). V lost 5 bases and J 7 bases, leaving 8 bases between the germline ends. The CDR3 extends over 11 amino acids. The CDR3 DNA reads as TGTGCCAGCAGCCCTAGCTTGACCCAGTACTTC. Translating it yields CASSPSLTQYF.

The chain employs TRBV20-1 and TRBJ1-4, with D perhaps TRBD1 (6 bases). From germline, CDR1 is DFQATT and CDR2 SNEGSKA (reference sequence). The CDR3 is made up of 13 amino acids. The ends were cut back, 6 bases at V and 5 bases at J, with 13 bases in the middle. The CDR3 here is CSASRGGNEKLFF. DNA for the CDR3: TGCAGTGCGAGTAGAGGGGGAAATGAAAAACTGTTTTTT.

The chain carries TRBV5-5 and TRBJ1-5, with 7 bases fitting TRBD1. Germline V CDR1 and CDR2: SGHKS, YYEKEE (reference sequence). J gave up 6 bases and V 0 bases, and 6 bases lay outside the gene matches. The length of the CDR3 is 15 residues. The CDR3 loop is CASSLERQGSQPQHF. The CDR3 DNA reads TGTGCCAGCAGCTTGGAAAGACAGGGAAGTCAGCCCCAGCATTTT.